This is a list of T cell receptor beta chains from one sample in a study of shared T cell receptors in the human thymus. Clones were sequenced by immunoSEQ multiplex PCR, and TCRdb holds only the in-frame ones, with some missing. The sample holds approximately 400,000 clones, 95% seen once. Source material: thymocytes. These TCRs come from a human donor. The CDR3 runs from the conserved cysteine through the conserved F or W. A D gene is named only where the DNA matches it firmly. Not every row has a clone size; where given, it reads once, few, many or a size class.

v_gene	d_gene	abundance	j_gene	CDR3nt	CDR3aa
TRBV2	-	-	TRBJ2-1	TGTGCCAGCAGTCCGTTGGGGGGAAGAAGACCCAATGAGCAGTTCTTC	CASSPLGGRRPNEQFF
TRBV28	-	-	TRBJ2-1	TGTGCCAGCAGTTCGCGACAGGTCTCGGAGGGCAATGAGCAGTTCTTC	CASSSRQVSEGNEQFF
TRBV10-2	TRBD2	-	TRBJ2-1	TGCGCCAGCAGTGAGCAGCGGGAGGACGACAATGAGCAGTTCTTC	CASSEQREDDNEQFF
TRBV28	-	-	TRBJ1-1	TGTGCCAGCAGTCCCAGGAGTCCGGGACGTGAGAACACTGAAGCTTTCTTT	CASSPRSPGRENTEAFF
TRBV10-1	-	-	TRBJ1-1	TGCGCCAGCAGTGAGTCGATAGCCGAGCCAAACTCGGACAGGAACACTGAAGCTTTCTTT	CASSESIAEPNSDRNTEAFF
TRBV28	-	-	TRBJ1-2	TGTGCCAGCACCCTTCGGGGGGTCTATGGCTACACCTTC	CASTLRGVYGYTF
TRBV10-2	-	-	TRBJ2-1	TGCGCCAGCAGTGCCCAGGGCAGGCTAAAGTATGAGCAGTTCTTC	CASSAQGRLKYEQFF
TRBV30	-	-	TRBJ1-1	TGTGCCTGGAGGCACCGGGGGCCACCGAACACTGAAGCTTTCTTT	CAWRHRGPPNTEAFF
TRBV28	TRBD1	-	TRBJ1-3	TGTGCCAGCACCCTCCCCACAGGGGTAAAGGAAGGGTCTGGAAACACCATATATTTT	CASTLPTGVKEGSGNTIYF
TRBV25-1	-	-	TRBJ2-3	TGTGCCAGCAGTGCAGAAAACCGTAGCACAGATACGCAGTATTTT	CASSAENRSTDTQYF
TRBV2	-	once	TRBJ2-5	TGTGCCAGCAAAGGGGGGCTAGAGACCCAGTACTTC	CASKGGLETQYF
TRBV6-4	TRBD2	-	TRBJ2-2	TGTGCCAGCAGTGAAGCGGGAAACGCGAACACCGGGGAGCTGTTTTTT	CASSEAGNANTGELFF
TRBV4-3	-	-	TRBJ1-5	TGCGCCAGCAGCCAAGGTAGGGGGTATGGCAATCAGCCCCAGCATTTT	CASSQGRGYGNQPQHF
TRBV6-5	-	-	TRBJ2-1	TGTGCCAGCCCCCAGAGCTCCTACAATGAGCAGTTCTTC	CASPQSSYNEQFF
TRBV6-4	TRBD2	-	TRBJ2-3	TGTGCCAGCAGTGGGGTTAGCGGGTGCACAGATACGCAGTATTTT	CASSGVSGCTDTQYF
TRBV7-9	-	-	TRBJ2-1	TGTGCCAGCAGCTTAACGACGGGTGACGGGCAGTTCTTC	CASSLTTGDGQFF
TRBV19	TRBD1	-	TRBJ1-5	TGTGCCAGTAGTATAAACAGGGGGAGCAATCAGCCCCAGCATTTT	CASSINRGSNQPQHF
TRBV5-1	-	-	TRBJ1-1	TGCGCCAGCAGCTTGGTAGGTGGGCGGATTTTGAACACTGAAGCTTTCTTT	CASSLVGGRILNTEAFF
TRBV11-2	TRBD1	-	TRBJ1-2	TGTGCCAGCAGCTCGGCTGGTGGGACAGGAATCCCCTGGGGCTACACCTTC	CASSSAGGTGIPWGYTF
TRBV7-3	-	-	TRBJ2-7	TGTGCCACCACTCCCCCGGAGGGCCCGGGCAATGAGCAGTACTTC	CATTPPEGPGNEQYF
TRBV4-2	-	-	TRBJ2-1	TGTGCCAGCAGCCAAGATTCGAGGGATGAGCAGTTCTTC	CASSQDSRDEQFF
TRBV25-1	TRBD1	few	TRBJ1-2	TGTGCCAGCAGTGGGCCGGGGGACAGGGGGTATCATGGCTACACCTTC	CASSGPGDRGYHGYTF
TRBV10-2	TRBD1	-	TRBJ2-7	TGCGCCAGTTCGACAGGGAGCTACGAGCAGTACTTC	CASSTGSYEQYF
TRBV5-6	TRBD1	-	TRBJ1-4	TGTGCCAGCAGCTTGGGAGGACAGGGAATTAATGAAAAACTGTTTTTT	CASSLGGQGINEKLFF
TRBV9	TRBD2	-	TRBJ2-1	TGTGCCAGCAGCGTGGGGGGGAGCTTGTACAATGAGCAGTTCTTC	CASSVGGSLYNEQFF
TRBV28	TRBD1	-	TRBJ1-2	TGTGCCAGCAGTTTTCCCGGGACAGCCTATGGCTACACCTTC	CASSFPGTAYGYTF
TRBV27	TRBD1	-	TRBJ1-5	TGTGCCAGCAGTTTACACAGGGGGCGCGATCAGCCCCAGCATTTT	CASSLHRGRDQPQHF
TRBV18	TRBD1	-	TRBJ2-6	TGTGCCAGCTCACCAATAGAACCACAGGGGTCCTGGGCTGGGGCCAACGTCCTGACTTTC	CASSPIEPQGSWAGANVLTF
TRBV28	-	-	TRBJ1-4	TGTGCCAGCAGTGCCGGCATCTTAAATGAAAAACTGTTTTTT	CASSAGILNEKLFF